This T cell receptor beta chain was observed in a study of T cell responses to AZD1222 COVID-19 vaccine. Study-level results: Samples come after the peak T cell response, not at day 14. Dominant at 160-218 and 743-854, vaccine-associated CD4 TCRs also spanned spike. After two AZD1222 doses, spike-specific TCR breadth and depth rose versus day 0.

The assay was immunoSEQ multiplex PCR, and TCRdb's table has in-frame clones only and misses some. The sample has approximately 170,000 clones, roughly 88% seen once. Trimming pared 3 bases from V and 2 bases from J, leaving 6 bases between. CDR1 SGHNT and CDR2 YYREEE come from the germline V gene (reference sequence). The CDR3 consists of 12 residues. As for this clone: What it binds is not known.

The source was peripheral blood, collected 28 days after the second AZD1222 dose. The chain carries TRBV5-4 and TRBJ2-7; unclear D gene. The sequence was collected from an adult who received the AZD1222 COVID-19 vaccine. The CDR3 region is CASSSQAYEQYF. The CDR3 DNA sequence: TGTGCCAGCAGCTCTCAGGCCTACGAGCAGTACTTC.